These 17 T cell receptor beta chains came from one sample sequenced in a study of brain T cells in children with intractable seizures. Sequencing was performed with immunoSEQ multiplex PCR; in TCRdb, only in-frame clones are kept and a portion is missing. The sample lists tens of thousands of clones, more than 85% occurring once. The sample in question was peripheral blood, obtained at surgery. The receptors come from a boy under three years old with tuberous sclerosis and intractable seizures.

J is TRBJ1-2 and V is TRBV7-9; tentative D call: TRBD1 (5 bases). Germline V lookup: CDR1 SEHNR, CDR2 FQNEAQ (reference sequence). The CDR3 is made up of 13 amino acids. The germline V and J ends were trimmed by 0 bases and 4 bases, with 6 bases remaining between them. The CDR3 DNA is TGTGCCAGCAGCTTAGCGGGGGGCTATGGCTACACCTTC. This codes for CASSLAGGYGYTF.

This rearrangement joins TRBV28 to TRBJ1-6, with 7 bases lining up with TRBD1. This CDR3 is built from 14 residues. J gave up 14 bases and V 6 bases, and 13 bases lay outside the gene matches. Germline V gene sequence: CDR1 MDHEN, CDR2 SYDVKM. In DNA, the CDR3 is TGTGCCAGCAGGGAGAGGGGGCGGCCTAAAGCCCTCCACTTT. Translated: CASRERGRPKALHF.

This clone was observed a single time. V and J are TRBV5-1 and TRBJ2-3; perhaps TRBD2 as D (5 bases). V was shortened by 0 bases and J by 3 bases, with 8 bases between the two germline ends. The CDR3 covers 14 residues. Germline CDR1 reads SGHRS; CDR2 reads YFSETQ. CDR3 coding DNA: TGCGCCAGCAGCTTGGCGCCGGGGACAGATACGCAGTATTTT. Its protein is CASSLAPGTDTQYF.

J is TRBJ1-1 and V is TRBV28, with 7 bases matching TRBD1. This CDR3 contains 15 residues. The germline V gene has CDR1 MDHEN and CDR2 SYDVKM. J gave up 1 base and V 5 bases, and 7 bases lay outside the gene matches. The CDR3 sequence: CASSDPGGRNTEAFF. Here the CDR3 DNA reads TGTGCCAGCAGTGACCCAGGGGGAAGGAACACTGAAGCTTTCTTT.

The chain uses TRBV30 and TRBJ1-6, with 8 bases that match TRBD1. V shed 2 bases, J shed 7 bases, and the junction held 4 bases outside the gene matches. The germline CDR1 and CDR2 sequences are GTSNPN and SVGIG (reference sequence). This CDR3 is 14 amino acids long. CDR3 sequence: CAWSQRTGNSPLHF. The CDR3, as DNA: TGTGCCTGGAGTCAACGGACAGGGAATTCACCCCTCCACTTT. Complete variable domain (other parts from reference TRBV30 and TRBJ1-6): SQTIHQWPATLVQPVGSPLSLECTVEGTSNPNLYWYRQAAGRGLQLLFYSVGIGQISSEVPQNLSASRPQDRQFILSSKKLLLSDSGFYLCAWSQRTGNSPLHFGNGTRLTVT.

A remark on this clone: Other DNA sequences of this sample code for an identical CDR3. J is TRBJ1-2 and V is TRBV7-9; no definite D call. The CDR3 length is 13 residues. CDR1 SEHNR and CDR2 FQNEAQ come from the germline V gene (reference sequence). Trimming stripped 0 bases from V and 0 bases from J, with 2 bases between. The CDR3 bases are TGTGCCAGCAGCTTAGCCGCTAACTATGGCTACACCTTC. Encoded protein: CASSLAANYGYTF. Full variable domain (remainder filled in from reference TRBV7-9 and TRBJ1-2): DTGVSQNPRHKITKRGQNVTFRCDPISEHNRLYWYRQTLGQGPEFLTYFQNEAQLEKSRLLSDRFSAERPKGSFSTLEIQRTEQGDSAMYLCASSLAANYGYTFGSGTRLTVV.

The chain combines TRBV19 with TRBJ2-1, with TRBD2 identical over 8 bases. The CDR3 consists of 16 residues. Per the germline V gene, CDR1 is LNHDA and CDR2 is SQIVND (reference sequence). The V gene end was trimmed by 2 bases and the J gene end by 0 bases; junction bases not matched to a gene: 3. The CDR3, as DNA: TGTGCCAGTAGTATATCACGGGGGGGCTCCTACAATGAGCAGTTCTTC. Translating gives CASSISRGGSYNEQFF.

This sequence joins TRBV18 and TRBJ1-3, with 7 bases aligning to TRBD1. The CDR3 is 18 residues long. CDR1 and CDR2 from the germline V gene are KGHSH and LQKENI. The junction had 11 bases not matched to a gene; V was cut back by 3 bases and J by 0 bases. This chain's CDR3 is CASSPGGRQGTSGNTIYF. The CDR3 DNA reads TGTGCCAGCTCACCGGGGGGTCGACAGGGAACCTCTGGAAACACCATATATTTT.

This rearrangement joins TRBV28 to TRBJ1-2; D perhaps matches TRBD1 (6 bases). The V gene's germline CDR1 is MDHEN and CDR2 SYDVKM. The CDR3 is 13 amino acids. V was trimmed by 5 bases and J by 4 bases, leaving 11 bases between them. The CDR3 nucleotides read TGTGCCAGCAGTCGACAGGAGGGCTATGGCTACACCTTC. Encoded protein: CASSRQEGYGYTF.

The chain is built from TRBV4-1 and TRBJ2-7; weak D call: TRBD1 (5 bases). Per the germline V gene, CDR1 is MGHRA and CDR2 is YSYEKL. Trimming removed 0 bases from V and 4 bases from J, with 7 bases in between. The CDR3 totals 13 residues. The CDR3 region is CASSQDAGYEQYF. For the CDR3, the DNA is TGCGCCAGCAGCCAAGACGCAGGGTACGAGCAGTACTTC.

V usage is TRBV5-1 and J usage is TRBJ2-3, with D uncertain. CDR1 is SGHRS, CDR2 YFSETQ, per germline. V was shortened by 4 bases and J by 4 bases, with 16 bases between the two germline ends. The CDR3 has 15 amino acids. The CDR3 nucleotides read TGCGCCAGCAGCCTGAGGCCCCTTAGCCCAGATACGCAGTATTTT. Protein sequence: CASSLRPLSPDTQYF.

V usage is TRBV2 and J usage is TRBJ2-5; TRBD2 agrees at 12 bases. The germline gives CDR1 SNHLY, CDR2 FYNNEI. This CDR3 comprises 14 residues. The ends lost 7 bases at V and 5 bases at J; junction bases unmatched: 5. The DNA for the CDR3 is TGTGCCAGCAAACTAGCGGGAGGCGGGGAGACCCAGTACTTC. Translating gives CASKLAGGGETQYF.

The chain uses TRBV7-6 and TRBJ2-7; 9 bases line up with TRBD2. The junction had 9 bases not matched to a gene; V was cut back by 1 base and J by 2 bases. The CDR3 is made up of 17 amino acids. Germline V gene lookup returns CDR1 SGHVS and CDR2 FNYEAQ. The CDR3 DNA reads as TGTGCCAGCAGCTTAGTTGCTAGCGGGGAGGTACCCTACGAGCAGTACTTC. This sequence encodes CASSLVASGEVPYEQYF.

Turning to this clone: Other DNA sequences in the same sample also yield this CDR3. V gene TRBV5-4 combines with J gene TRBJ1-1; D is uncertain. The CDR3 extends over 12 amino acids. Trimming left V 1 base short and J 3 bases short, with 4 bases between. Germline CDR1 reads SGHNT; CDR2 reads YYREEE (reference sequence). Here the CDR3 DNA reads TGTGCCAGCAGCTTGCGGGACACTGAAGCTTTCTTT. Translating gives CASSLRDTEAFF.

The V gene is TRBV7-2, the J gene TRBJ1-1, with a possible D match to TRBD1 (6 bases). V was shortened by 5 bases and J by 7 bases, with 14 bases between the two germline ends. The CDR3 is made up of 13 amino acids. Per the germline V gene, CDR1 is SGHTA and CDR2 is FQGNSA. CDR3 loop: CASSKKPGVEAFF. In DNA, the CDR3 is TGTGCCAGCAGCAAAAAACCAGGGGTTGAAGCTTTCTTT.

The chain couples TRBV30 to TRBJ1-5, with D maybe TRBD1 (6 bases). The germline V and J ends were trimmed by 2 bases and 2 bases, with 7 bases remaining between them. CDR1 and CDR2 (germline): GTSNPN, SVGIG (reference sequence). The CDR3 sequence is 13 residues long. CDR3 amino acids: CAWSSGGNQPQHF. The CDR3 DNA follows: TGTGCCTGGAGTTCAGGGGGCAATCAGCCCCAGCATTTT.

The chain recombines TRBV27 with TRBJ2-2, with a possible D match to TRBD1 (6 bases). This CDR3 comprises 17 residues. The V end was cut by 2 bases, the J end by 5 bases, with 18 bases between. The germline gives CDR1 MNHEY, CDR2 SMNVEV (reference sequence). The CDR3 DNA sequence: TGTGCCAGCAGTTTAAAGGGACACCTTAGGGGAACCGGGGAGCTGTTTTTT. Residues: CASSLKGHLRGTGELFF.